Listed below are T cell receptor beta chains from one sample, sequenced in a study of cytomegalovirus exposure and HLA in healthy donors. Sequencing used immunoSEQ multiplex PCR; TCRdb keeps in-frame clones, though not all of them. The sample includes approximately 100,000 clones, 76% of them seen just once. The sequencing sample was made of PBMCs. The receptors here all came from a woman in her fifties or sixties in good health and CMV-seropositive. The CDR3 runs from the conserved cysteine through the conserved F or W. A D gene is named only where the DNA matches it firmly. Some rows have no size entry. The others give once, few or many, or a class for an expanded clone.

CASSHPDRLNQPQHF	TGCGCCAGCAGTCACCCGGACAGACTCAATCAGCCCCAGCATTTT	TRBJ1-5	TRBV23-1	NA	NA
CASSPQGRDNEQFF	TGTGCCAGCAGCCCCCAAGGGAGGGACAATGAGCAGTTCTTC	TRBJ2-1	TRBV5-4	TRBD2	NA
CASSLVIGDRDFF	TGTGCCAGCAGCTTAGTAATAGGGGACAGGGACTTCTTC	TRBJ2-1	TRBV7-8	TRBD1	NA
CASSRTGEAGNTIYF	TGCGCCAGCAGTCGTACAGGGGAAGCTGGAAACACCATATATTTT	TRBJ1-3	TRBV4-1	TRBD1	NA
CAAPAGGMLGYTF	TGTGCCGCTCCGGCAGGAGGAATGCTTGGCTACACCTTC	TRBJ1-2	TRBV19	NA	NA
CASRVQENQPQHF	TGTGCCAGCAGGGTCCAGGAAAATCAGCCCCAGCATTTT	TRBJ1-5	TRBV2	NA	NA
CAISELGQGETQYF	TGTGCCATCAGTGAGTTAGGGCAGGGAGAGACCCAGTACTTC	TRBJ2-5	TRBV10-3	NA	NA
CASSLGPGTLNTEAFF	TGCGCCAGCAGCTTGGGCCCCGGGACATTGAACACTGAAGCTTTCTTT	TRBJ1-1	TRBV5-1	NA	NA
CASSLGTANEQFF	TGTGCCAGCAGTTTAGGGACTGCGAATGAGCAGTTCTTC	TRBJ2-1	TRBV27	NA	NA
CASRNRPLDGYTF	TGTGCCAGCAGAAACAGGCCTTTAGATGGCTACACCTTC	TRBJ1-2	TRBV6-1	NA	NA
CASSPPSREYTQYF	TGTGCCAGCTCACCACCGTCGCGGGAATATACGCAGTATTTT	TRBJ2-3	TRBV18	NA	few
CASSLTPDRGYTF	TGTGCCAGCAGCTTAACCCCCGACAGGGGCTACACCTTC	TRBJ1-2	TRBV11-2	NA	NA
CASSIAQGYEQYF	TGTGCCAGTAGTATTGCACAGGGATACGAGCAGTACTTC	TRBJ2-7	TRBV19	NA	NA
CAWSLIRETQYF	TGTGCCTGGAGCCTAATTCGGGAGACCCAGTACTTC	TRBJ2-5	TRBV30	NA	NA
CASSQDFGVGWSNEQFF	TGTGCCAGCAGCCAAGATTTCGGGGTTGGGTGGTCGAATGAGCAGTTCTTC	TRBJ2-1	TRBV4-2	NA	NA
CASSDRDYYGYTF	TGTGCCAGCAGCGACCGGGACTACTATGGCTACACCTTC	TRBJ1-2	TRBV9	NA	NA
CASSYQTGPDTGELFF	TGTGCCAGCAGTTACCAGACAGGGCCCGACACCGGGGAGCTGTTTTTT	TRBJ2-2	TRBV6-5	TRBD1	NA
CASSQDRGKAYEQYF	TGTGCCAGCAGCCAAGATCGGGGAAAGGCCTACGAGCAGTACTTC	TRBJ2-7	TRBV4-2	NA	NA